This note documents a single T cell receptor beta chain sequence. The J segment lost 2 bases and the V segment lost 6 bases, leaving 8 bases of the junction unmatched. CDR1 and CDR2 from the germline V gene are MNHEY and SVGAGI. The CDR3 is 15 residues long. The PCR employed 60 Vbeta primers together with 13 Jbeta primers. Sequencing used immunoSEQ multiplex PCR; TCRdb keeps in-frame clones, though not all of them. This sample has 150,000 to 200,000 clones; about four fifths occur once, and the top ten carry 4.8%. This specimen comes from a study of cytomegalovirus exposure and HLA in healthy donors. The specimen sequenced was PBMCs. This TCR derives from a man aged 18-30 years in good health and CMV-seronegative. The V gene is TRBV6-5, the J gene TRBJ1-1, with TRBD1 matching over 8 bases. CDR3 loop: CASSDPDRGNTEAFF. In DNA form, the CDR3 reads TGTGCCAGCAGCGATCCTGACAGGGGAAACACTGAAGCTTTCTTT.